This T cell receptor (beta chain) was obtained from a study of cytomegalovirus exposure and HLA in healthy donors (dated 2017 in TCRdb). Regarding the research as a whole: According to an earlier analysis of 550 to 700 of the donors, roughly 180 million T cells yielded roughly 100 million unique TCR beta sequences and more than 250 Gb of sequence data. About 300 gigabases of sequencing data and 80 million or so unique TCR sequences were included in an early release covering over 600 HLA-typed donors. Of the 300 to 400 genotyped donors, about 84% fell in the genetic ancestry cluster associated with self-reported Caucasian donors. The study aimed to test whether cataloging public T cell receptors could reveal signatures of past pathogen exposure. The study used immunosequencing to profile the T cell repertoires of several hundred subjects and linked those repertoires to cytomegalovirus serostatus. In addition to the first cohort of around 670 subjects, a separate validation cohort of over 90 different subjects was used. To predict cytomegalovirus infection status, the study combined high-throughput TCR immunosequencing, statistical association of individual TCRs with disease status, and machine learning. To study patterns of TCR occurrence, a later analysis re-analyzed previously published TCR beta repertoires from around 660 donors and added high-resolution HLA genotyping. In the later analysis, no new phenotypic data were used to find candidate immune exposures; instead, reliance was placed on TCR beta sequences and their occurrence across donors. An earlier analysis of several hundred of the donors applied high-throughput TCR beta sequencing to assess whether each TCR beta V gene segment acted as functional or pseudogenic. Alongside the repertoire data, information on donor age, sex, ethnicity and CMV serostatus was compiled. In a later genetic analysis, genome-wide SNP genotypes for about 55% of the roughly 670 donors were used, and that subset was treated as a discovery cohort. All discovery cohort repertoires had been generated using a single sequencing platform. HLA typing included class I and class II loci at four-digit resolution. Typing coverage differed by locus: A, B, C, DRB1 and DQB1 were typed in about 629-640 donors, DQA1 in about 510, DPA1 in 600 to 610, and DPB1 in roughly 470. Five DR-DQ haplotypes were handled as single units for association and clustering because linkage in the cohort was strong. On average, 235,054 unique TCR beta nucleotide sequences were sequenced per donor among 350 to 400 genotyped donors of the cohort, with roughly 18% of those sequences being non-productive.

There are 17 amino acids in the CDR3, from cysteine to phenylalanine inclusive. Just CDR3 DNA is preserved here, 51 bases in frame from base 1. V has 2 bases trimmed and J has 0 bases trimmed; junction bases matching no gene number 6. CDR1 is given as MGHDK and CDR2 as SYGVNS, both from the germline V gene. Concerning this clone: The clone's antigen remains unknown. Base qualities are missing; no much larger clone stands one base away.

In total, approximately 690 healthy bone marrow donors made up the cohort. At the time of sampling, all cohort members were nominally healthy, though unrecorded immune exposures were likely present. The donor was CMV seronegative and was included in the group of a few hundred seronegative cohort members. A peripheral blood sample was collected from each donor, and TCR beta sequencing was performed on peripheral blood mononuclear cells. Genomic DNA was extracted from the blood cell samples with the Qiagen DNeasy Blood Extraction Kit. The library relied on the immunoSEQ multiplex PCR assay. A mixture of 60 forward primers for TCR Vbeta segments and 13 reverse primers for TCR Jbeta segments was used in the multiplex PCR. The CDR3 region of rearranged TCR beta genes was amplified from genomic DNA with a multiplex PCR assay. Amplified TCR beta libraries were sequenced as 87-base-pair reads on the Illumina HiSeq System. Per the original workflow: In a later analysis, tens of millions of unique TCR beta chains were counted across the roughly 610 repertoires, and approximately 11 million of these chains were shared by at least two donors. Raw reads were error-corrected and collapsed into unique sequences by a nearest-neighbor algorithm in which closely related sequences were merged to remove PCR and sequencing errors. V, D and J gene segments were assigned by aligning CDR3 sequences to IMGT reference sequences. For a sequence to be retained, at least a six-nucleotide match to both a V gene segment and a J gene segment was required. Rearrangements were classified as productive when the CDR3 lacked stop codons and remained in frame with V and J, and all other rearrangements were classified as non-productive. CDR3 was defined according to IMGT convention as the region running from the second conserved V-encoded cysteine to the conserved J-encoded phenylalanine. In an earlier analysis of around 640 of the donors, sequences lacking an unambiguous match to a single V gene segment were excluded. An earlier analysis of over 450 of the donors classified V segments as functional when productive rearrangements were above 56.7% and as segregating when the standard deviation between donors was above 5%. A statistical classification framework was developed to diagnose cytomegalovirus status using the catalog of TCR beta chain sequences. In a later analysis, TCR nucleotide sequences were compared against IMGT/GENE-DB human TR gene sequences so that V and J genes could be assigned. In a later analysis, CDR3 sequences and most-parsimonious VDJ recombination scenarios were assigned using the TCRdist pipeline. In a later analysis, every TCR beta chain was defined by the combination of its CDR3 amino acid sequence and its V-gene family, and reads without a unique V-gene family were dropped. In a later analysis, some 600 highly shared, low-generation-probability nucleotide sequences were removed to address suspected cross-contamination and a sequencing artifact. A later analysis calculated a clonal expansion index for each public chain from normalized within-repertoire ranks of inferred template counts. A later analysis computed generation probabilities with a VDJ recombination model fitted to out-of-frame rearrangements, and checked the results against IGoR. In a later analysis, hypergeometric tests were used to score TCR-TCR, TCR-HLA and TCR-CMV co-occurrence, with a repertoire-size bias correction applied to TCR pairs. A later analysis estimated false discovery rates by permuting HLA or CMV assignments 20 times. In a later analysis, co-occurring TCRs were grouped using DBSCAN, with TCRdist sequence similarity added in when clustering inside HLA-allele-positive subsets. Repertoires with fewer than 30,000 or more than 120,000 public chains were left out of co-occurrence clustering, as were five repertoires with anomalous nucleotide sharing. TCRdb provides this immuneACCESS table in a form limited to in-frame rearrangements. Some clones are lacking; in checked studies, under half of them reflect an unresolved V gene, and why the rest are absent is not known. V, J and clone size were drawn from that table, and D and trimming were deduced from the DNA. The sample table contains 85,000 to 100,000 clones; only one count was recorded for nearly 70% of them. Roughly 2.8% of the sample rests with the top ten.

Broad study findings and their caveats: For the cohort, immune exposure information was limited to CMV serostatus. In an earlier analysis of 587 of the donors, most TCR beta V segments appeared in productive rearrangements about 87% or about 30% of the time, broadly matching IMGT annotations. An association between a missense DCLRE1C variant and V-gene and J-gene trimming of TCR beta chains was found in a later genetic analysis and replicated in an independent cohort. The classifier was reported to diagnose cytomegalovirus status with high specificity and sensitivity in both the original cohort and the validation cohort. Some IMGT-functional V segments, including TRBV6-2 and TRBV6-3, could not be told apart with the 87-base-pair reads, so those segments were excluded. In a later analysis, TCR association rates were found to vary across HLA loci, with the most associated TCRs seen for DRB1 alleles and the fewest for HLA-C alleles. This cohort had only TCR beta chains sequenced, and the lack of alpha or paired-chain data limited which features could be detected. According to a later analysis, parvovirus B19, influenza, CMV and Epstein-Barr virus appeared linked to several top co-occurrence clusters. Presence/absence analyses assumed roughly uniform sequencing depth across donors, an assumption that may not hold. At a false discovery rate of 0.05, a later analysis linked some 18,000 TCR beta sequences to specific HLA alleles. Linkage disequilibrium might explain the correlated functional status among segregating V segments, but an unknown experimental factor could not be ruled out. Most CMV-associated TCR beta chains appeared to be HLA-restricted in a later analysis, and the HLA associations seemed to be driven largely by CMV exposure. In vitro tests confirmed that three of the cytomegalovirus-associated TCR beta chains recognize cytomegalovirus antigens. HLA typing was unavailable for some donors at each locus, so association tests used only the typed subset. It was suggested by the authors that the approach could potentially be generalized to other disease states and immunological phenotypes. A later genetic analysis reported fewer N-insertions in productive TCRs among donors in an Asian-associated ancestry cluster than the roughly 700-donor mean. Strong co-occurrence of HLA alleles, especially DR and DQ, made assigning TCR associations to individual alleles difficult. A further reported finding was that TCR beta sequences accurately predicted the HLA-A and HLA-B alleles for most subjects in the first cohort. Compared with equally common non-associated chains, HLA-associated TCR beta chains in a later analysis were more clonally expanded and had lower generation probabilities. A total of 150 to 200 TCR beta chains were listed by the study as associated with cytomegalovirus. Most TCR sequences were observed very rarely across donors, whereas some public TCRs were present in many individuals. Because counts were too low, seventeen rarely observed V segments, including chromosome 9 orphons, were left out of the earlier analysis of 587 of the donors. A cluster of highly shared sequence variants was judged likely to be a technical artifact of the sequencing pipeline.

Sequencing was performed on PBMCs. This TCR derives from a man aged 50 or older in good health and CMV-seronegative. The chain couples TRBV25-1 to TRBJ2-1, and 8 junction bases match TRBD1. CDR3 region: CASSEPTGVPSYNEQFF. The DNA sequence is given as TGTGCCAGCAGTGAACCGACAGGGGTTCCCTCCTACAATGAGCAGTTCTTC.